The clone carrying this TCR beta chain was seen only once. Its antigen is not identified. These data come from a study of CD8+ T cells in alopecia areata. On the study more broadly: Twice daily, treated patients received 5 to 10 mg of oral tofacitinib.

Germline trimming cut 6 bases from V and 0 bases from J; bases unmatched to any gene: 5. The CDR3 totals 15 residues. CDR1 is MNHEY, CDR2 SMNVEV, per germline (reference sequence). As to treatment: oral pan-JAK inhibitor, 5-10 mg twice daily. In alopecia areata patients, both lesional scalp punch biopsies and peripheral blood were collected. Overall study findings and caveats: In patients, TCRs were shared less clearly than in mice, and HLA may possibly be involved. With just one nonresponder, it is still uncertain whether baseline CD8+ expansion relates to response.

Extraction and reverse transcription of RNA yielded cDNA as the sequencing template. TCRdb's table, derived via immunoSEQ multiplex PCR, lists solely in-frame clones and lacks some. The sample has 95,000 to 100,000 clones, 50% to 75% seen once; the top ten hold 15%. This sequence joins TRBV27 and TRBJ1-5; 7 nucleotides line up with TRBD1. Here the sequenced sample was CD8+ T cells sorted from blood, taken at week 4, from a patient treated with tofacitinib. The sequence was obtained from a human donor with alopecia areata. CDR3 DNA: TGTGCCAGCAGCGAGGGGGCCGTTAGCAATCAGCCCCAGCATTTT. Translated: CASSEGAVSNQPQHF.